This T cell receptor beta chain was sequenced during a study of spatial heterogeneity in lung cancer. All TCR cDNA molecules were individually tagged with a unique molecular identifier. One entry per CDR3 protein, called by TCRdb with MiXCR from the 5' RACE reads. The data show about 2,600 distinct CDR3 sequences, with 4.4% seen just once and around 30% held by the top ten. Time point here: sample taken at primary tumor resection. No cells were sorted before sequencing. The whole RNA sequenced was extracted from tumor, nontumor lung or frozen PBMC. This clonotype was counted many times. The library was designed around alpha chains, so this beta chain is a stray read whose abundance carries little weight. With V trimmed by 10 bases and J by 4 bases, 4 bases remained unmatched. This CDR3 region has 12 residues. Germline CDR1 reads MNHNY; CDR2 reads SVGAGI (reference sequence).

The TCR sequence derives from a female donor with early-stage non-small cell lung cancer. The chain recombines TRBV6-6 with TRBJ2-3, with 8 positions matching TRBD1. Specimen: normal lung tissue next to the tumor, collected at surgery. The CDR3 here is CAIGQGSDTQYF. CDR3 nucleotide sequence: TGTGCCATTGGACAGGGATCAGATACGCAGTATTTT.